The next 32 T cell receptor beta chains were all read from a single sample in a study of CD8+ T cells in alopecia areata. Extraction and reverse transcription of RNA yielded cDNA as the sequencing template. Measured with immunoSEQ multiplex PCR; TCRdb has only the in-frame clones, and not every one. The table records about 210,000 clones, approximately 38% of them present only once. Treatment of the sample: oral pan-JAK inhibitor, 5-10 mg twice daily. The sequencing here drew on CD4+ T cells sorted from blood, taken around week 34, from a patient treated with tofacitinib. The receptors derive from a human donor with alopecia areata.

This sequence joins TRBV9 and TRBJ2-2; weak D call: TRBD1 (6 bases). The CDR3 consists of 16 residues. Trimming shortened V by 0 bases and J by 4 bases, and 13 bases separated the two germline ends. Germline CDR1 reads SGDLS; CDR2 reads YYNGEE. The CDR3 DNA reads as TGTGCCAGCAGCGTAGGTCAGGGGTCAACCACCGGGGAGCTGTTTTTT. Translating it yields CASSVGQGSTTGELFF. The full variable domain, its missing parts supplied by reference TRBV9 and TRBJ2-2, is DSGVTQTPKHLITATGQRVTLRCSPRSGDLSVYWYQQSLDQGLQFLIQYYNGEERAKGNILERFSAQQFPDLHSELNLSSLELGDSALYFCASSVGQGSTTGELFFGEGSRLTVL.

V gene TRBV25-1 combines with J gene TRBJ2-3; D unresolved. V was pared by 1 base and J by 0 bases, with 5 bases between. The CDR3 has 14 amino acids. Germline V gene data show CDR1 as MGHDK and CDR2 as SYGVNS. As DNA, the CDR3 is TGTGCCAGCAGTGAATTTCCGAGCACAGATACGCAGTATTTT. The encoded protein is CASSEFPSTDTQYF.

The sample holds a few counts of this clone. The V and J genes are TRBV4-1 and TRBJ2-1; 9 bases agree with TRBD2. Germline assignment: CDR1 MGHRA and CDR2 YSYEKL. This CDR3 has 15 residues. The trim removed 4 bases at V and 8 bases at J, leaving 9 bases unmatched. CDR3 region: CASSRLAGIGDEQFF. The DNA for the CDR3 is TGCGCCAGCAGCCGGCTAGCGGGGATCGGGGATGAGCAGTTCTTC.

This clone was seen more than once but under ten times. The CDR3 nucleotides are TGTGCCAGCAGCATCGGACAGGTGAACACTGAAGCTTTCTTT. Translation: CASSIGQVNTEAFF. This chain links TRBV7-9 with TRBJ1-1, with 7 bases fitting TRBD1. V was clipped by 5 bases and J by 0 bases; unmatched bases: 3. This CDR3 is built from 14 residues. Germline values: CDR1 SEHNR, CDR2 FQNEAQ (reference sequence).

As DNA, the CDR3 is TGTGCCAGCAGCTTCGGAGCGGTGAACACTGAAGCTTTCTTT. It translates to CASSFGAVNTEAFF. This chain connects TRBV7-3 to TRBJ1-1; no clear D. The germline V and J ends were trimmed by 3 bases and 0 bases, with 8 bases remaining between them. The CDR3 loop spans 14 amino acids. The germline gives CDR1 SGHTA, CDR2 FQGTGA. Combining the CDR3 with reference TRBV7-3 and TRBJ1-1 gives the whole variable domain GAGVSQTPSNKVTEKGKYVELRCDPISGHTALYWYRQSLGQGPEFLIYFQGTGAADDSGLPNDRFFAVRPEGSVSTLKIQRTERGDSAVYLCASSFGAVNTEAFFGQGTRLTVV.

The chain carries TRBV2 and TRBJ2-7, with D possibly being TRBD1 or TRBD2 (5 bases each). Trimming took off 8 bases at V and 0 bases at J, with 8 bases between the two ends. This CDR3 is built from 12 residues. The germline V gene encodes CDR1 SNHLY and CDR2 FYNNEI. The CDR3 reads CASGTSSYEQYF. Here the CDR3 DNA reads TGTGCCAGCGGGACGAGCTCCTACGAGCAGTACTTC.

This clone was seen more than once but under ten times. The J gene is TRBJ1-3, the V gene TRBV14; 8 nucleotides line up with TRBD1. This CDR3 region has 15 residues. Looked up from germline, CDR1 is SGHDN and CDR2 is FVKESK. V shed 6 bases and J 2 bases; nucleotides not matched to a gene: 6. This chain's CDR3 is CASRADRETGNTIYF. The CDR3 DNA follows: TGTGCCAGCAGAGCGGACAGGGAAACTGGAAACACCATATATTTT.

The CDR3 spells CASSPTGFSNQPQHF. The CDR3 DNA follows: TGTGCCAGTAGTCCCACAGGTTTTAGCAATCAGCCCCAGCATTTT. The chain links TRBV19 to TRBJ1-5; tentatively, D is TRBD1 (5 bases). The CDR3 contains 15 residues. The V gene lost 5 bases and the J gene lost 0 bases, with 11 bases spanning the gap. Germline lookup yields CDR1 LNHDA and CDR2 SQIVND (reference sequence).

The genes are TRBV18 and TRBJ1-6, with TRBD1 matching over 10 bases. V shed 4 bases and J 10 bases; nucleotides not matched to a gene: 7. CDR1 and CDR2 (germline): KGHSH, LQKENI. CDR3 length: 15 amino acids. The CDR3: CASSQMTGGESPLHF. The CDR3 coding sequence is TGTGCCAGCTCACAGATGACAGGGGGCGAATCACCCCTCCACTTT.

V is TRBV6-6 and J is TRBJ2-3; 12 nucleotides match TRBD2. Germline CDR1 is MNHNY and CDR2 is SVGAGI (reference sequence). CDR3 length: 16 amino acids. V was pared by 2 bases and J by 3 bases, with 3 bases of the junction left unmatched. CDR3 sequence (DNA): TGTGCCAGCAGTTACCCCGGGACTAGCGGGACAGATACGCAGTATTTT. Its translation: CASSYPGTSGTDTQYF.

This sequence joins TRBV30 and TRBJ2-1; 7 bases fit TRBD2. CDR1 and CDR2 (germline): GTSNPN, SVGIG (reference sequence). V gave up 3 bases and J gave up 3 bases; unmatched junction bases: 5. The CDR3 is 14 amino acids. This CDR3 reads CAWREAGFYNEQFF. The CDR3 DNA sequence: TGTGCCTGGAGAGAAGCGGGGTTCTACAATGAGCAGTTCTTC.

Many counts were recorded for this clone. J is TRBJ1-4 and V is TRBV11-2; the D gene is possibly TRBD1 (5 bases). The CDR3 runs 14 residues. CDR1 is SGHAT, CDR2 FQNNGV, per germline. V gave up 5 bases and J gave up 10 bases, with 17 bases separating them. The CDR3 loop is CASSRTGTGTKLFF. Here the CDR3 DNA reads TGTGCCAGCAGCCGCACCGGGACCGGGACAAAACTGTTTTTT.

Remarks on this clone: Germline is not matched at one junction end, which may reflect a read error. The CDR3 DNA reads TGTGCTAGCAGCTTAGGGGGGCTGAACACCGGGGAGCTGTTTTTT. Residues: CASSLGGLNTGELFF. V and J are TRBV7-7 and TRBJ2-2; D might be TRBD1 or TRBD2, each matching 6 bases. The CDR3 extends over 15 amino acids. The germline gives CDR1 SSHAT, CDR2 FNYEAQ (reference sequence).

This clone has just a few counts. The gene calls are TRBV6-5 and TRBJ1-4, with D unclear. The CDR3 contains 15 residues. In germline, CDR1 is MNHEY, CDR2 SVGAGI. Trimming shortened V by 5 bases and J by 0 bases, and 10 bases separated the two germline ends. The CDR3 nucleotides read TGTGCCAGCAGTGCAAGACCTACAACTAATGAAAAACTGTTTTTT. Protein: CASSARPTTNEKLFF.

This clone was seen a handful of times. For the CDR3, the DNA is TGTGCCACCAGACCTACAGGGGATCATTTCTACTACGAGCAGTACTTC. Translating gives CATRPTGDHFYYEQYF. The rearrangement uses TRBV25-1 and TRBJ2-7, with TRBD1 identical over 7 bases. The length of the CDR3 is 16 residues. The ends lost 10 bases at V and 3 bases at J; junction bases unmatched: 18. Germline CDR1 and CDR2: MGHDK and SYGVNS.

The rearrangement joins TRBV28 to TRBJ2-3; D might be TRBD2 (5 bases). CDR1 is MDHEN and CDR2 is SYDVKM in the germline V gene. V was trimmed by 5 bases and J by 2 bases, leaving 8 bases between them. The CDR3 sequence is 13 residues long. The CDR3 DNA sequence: TGTGCCAGCAGTGCCGGGATCACAGATACGCAGTATTTT. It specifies CASSAGITDTQYF.

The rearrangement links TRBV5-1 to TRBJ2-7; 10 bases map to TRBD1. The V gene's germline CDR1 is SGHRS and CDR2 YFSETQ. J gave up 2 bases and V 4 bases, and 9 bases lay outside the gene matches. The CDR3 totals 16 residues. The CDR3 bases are TGCGCCAGCAGCCCTGGGACAGGGGATGTAGCCTACGAGCAGTACTTC. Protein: CASSPGTGDVAYEQYF.

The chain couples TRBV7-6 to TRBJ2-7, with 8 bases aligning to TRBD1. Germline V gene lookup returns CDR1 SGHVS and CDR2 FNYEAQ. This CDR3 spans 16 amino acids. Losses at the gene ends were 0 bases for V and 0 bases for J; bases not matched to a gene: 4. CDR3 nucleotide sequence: TGTGCCAGCAGCTTAGCCACCGGGACAGGCTCCTACGAGCAGTACTTC. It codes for CASSLATGTGSYEQYF.

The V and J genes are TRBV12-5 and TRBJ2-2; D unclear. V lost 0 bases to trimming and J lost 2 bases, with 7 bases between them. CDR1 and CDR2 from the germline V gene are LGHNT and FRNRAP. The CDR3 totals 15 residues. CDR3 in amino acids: CASGLVQINTGELFF. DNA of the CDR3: TGTGCTAGTGGTTTGGTACAAATCAACACCGGGGAGCTGTTTTTT.

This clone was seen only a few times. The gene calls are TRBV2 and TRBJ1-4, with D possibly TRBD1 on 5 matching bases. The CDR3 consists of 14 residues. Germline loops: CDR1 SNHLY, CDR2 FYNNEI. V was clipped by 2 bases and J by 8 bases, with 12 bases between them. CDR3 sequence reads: CASSEKRDAEKLFF. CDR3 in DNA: TGTGCCAGCAGTGAAAAGAGGGACGCGGAAAAACTGTTTTTT.

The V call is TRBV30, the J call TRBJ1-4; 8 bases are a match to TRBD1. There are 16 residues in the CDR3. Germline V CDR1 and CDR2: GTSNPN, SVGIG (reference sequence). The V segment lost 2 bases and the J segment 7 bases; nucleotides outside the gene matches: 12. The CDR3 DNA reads TGTGCCTGGAGTCAGGGACAGGCCTATGGGTTTGAAAAACTGTTTTTT. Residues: CAWSQGQAYGFEKLFF.

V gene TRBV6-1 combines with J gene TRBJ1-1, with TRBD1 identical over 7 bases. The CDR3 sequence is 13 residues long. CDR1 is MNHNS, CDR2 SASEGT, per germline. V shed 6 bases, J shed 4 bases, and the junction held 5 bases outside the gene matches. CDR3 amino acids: CASRQGMSTEAFF. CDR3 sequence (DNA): TGTGCCAGCAGACAGGGGATGAGCACTGAAGCTTTCTTT.

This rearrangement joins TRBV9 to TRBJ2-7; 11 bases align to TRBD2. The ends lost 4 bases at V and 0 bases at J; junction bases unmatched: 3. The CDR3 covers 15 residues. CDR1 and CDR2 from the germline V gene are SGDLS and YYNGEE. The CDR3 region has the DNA TGTGCCAGCAGCTCCGGACTAGCGGGCTCCTACGAGCAGTACTTC. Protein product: CASSSGLAGSYEQYF.

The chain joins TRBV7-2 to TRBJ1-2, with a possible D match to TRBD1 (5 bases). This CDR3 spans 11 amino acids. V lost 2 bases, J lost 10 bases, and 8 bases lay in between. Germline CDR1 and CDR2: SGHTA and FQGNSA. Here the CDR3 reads CASSLQGVYTF. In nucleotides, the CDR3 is TGTGCCAGCAGCTTACAAGGGGTCTACACCTTC.

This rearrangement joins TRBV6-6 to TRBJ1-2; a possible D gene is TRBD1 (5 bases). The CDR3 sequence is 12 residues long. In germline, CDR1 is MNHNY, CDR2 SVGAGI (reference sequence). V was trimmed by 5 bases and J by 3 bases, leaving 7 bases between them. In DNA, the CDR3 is TGTGCCAGCAGTAGGGGAGACTATGGCTACACCTTC. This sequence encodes CASSRGDYGYTF.

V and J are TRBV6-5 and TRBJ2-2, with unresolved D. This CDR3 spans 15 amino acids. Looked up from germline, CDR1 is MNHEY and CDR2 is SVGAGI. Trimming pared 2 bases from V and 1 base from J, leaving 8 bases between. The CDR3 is CASSYRTVNTGELFF. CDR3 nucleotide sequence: TGTGCCAGCAGTTACCGTACGGTGAACACCGGGGAGCTGTTTTTT.

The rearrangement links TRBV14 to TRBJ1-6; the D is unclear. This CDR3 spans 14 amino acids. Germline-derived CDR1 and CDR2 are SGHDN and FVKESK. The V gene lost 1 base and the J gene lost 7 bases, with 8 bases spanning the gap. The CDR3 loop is CASSQAFPNSPLHF. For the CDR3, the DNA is TGTGCCAGCAGCCAAGCCTTCCCGAATTCACCCCTCCACTTT.

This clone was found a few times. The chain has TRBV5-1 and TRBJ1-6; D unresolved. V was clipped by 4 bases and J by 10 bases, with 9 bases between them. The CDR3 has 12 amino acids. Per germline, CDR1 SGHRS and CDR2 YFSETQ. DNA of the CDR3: TGCGCCAGCAGCCCCGGTAGCTCACCCCTCCACTTT. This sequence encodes CASSPGSSPLHF. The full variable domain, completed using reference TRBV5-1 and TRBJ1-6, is KAGVTQTPRYLIKTRGQQVTLSCSPISGHRSVSWYQQTPGQGLQFLFEYFSETQRNKGNFPGRFSGRQFSNSRSEMNVSTLELGDSALYLCASSPGSSPLHFGNGTRLTVT.

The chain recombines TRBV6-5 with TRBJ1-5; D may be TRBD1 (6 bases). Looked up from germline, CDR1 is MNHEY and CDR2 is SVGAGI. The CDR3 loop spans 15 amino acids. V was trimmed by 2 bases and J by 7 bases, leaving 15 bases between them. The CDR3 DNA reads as TGTGCCAGCAGTTACACCAGGGGTACGGGGCAGCCCCAGCATTTT. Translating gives CASSYTRGTGQPQHF.

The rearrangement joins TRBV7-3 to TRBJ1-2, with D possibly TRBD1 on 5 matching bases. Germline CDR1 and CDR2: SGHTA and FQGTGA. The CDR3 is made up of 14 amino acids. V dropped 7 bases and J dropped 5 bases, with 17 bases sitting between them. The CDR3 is CASNHPGASYGYTF. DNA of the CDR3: TGTGCCAGCAACCATCCCGGGGCTTCATATGGCTACACCTTC.

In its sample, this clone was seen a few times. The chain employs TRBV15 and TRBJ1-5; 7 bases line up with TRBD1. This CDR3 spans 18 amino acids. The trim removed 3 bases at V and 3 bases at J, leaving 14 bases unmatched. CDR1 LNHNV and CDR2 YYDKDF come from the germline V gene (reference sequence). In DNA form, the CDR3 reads TGTGCCACCAGCAGTGCGTTGGGGACAGCAAGATACAATCAGCCCCAGCATTTT. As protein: CATSSALGTARYNQPQHF.

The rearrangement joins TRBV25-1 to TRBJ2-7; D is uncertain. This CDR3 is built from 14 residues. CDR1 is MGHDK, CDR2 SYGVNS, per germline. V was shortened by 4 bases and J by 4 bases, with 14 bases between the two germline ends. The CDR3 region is CASSGPPVVYEQYF. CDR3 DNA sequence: TGTGCCAGCAGTGGACCCCCGGTCGTATACGAGCAGTACTTC.